Following are 24 T cell receptor beta chains from one sample sequenced in a study of technical replicates of blood from a few donors. The assay was immunoSEQ multiplex PCR, and TCRdb's table has in-frame clones only and misses some. Of approximately 85,000 clones in the sample, 94% were seen once. Material: T cells isolated from PBMCs. All receptors derive from a human donor in good health.

This sequence joins TRBV2 and TRBJ2-7; perhaps TRBD2 as D (6 bases). This CDR3 has 14 residues. Germline V gene lookup returns CDR1 SNHLY and CDR2 FYNNEI. V was pared by 7 bases and J by 3 bases, with 16 bases between. CDR3 region: CASTGSQRVYEQYF. CDR3 sequence (DNA): TGTGCCAGCACCGGGAGTCAGAGGGTCTACGAGCAGTACTTC.

This CDR3 is CASGRGNSGNTIYF. In DNA form, the CDR3 reads TGTGCCAGCGGGCGCGGGAACTCTGGAAACACCATATATTTT. The genes are TRBV7-6 and TRBJ1-3; D call uncertain. This CDR3 is built from 14 residues. Trimming took off 8 bases at V and 0 bases at J, with 11 bases between the two ends. Germline assignment: CDR1 SGHVS and CDR2 FNYEAQ.

The rearrangement joins TRBV5-1 to TRBJ2-1, with 7 bases fitting TRBD1. CDR1 is SGHRS and CDR2 is YFSETQ in the germline V gene. V lost 4 bases to trimming and J lost 0 bases; unmatched junction nucleotides: 4. The CDR3 sequence is 15 residues long. CDR3 in DNA: TGCGCCAGCAGCATGGACAGGAGCTCCTACAATGAGCAGTTCTTC. Its protein product is CASSMDRSSYNEQFF.

The genes are TRBV5-6 and TRBJ2-7, with 7 bases that match TRBD2. Germline lookup yields CDR1 SGHDT and CDR2 YYEEEE. Unmatched junction bases numbered 13, after V lost 4 bases and J lost 3 bases. The CDR3 consists of 16 residues. DNA of the CDR3: TGTGCCAGCAGCCAGGGAGAGGGAGGGCCCCTCTACGAGCAGTACTTC. Amino acid sequence: CASSQGEGGPLYEQYF. Looking up the rest from reference TRBV5-6 and TRBJ2-7 gives the full variable domain: DAGVTQSPTHLIKTRGQQVTLRCSPKSGHDTVSWYQQALGQGPQFIFQYYEEEERQRGNFPDRFSGHQFPNYSSELNVNALLLGDSALYLCASSQGEGGPLYEQYFGPGTRLTVT.

This rearrangement joins TRBV5-1 to TRBJ2-1; 7 nucleotides line up with TRBD1. Trimming took 0 bases from V and 10 from J; bases not matched to a gene: 4. Germline CDR1 SGHRS, CDR2 YFSETQ. This CDR3 is built from 13 residues. CDR3 loop: CASSLALGQEQFF. The CDR3 DNA reads as TGCGCCAGCAGCTTGGCCTTGGGACAGGAGCAGTTCTTC.

CDR3 sequence: CASSSSTGDNSPLHF. CDR3 bases: TGCGCCAGCAGCTCGAGCACAGGGGATAATTCACCCCTCCACTTT. V gene TRBV5-1 combines with J gene TRBJ1-6; 7 positions match TRBD1. The CDR3 consists of 15 residues. In germline, CDR1 is SGHRS, CDR2 YFSETQ. J was trimmed by 5 bases and V by 3 bases; bases with no gene match: 5.

The chain employs TRBV28 and TRBJ2-4; 7 positions agree with TRBD2. CDR3 length: 19 residues. Per the germline V gene, CDR1 is MDHEN and CDR2 is SYDVKM. Germline trimming cut 3 bases from V and 5 bases from J; bases unmatched to any gene: 19. For the CDR3, the DNA is TGTGCCAGCAGTTTGGGTTTGGGACTCTTTCGGAGCGGGGAAAACATTCAGTACTTC. Translated: CASSLGLGLFRSGENIQYF.

The chain is built from TRBV27 and TRBJ2-7, with 7 bases lining up with TRBD2. With 0 bases clipped from V and 11 bases from J, the junction kept 19 bases outside the gene matches. The CDR3 length is 17 residues. Germline lookup yields CDR1 MNHEY and CDR2 SMNVEV (reference sequence). The CDR3 is CASSLSYGASGMGSEYF. The CDR3 bases are TGTGCCAGCAGTTTATCTTACGGTGCGAGCGGGATGGGGTCGGAGTACTTC.

The rearrangement uses TRBV19 and TRBJ2-5, with a tentative D call TRBD1 (6 bases). CDR1 is LNHDA, CDR2 SQIVND, per germline (reference sequence). Trimming took 5 bases from V and 5 from J, leaving 18 bases between them. CDR3 length: 15 residues. This chain's CDR3 is CASSLGTLNVETQYF. The CDR3 DNA reads TGTGCCAGTAGTTTGGGGACATTGAATGTGGAGACCCAGTACTTC.

The chain employs TRBV6-5 and TRBJ2-2; 7 nucleotides match TRBD1. Germline V lookup: CDR1 MNHEY, CDR2 SVGAGI. The trim removed 7 bases at V and 6 bases at J, leaving 8 bases unmatched. The CDR3 has 14 residues. The CDR3 nucleotides read TGTGCCAGCACCAGACAGGGCATCGCCGGGGAGCTGTTTTTT. It encodes CASTRQGIAGELFF.

V usage is TRBV5-4 and J usage is TRBJ2-1; the match to TRBD2 covers 9 bases. The J segment lost 13 bases and the V segment lost 0 bases, leaving 8 bases of the junction unmatched. CDR1 and CDR2 (germline): SGHNT, YYREEE (reference sequence). The CDR3 covers 14 residues. CDR3 nucleotide sequence: TGTGCCAGCAGCTTGGACCTAGCGGGAAAGGTACAGTTCTTC. Protein product: CASSLDLAGKVQFF.

The chain is built from TRBV11-2 and TRBJ2-7, with D possibly TRBD1 on 5 matching bases. The germline V gene encodes CDR1 SGHAT and CDR2 FQNNGV. The CDR3 sequence is 14 residues long. The V and J ends lost 3 bases and 3 bases respectively, with 12 bases between them. Here the CDR3 DNA reads TGTGCCAGCAGCTTCGCCAGGGTGATCTACGAGCAGTACTTC. It codes for CASSFARVIYEQYF.

This chain joins TRBV11-3 and TRBJ1-5; TRBD1 aligns across 8 bases. CDR1 and CDR2 (germline): SGHNT, YENEEA. The V gene end was trimmed by 5 bases and the J gene end by 9 bases; junction bases not matched to a gene: 27. The CDR3 covers 20 residues. Here the CDR3 reads CASSKILRISGQGSAGPQHF. The CDR3, as DNA: TGTGCCAGCAGCAAGATCCTTCGAATCTCCGGACAGGGCTCGGCGGGGCCCCAGCATTTT.

The rearrangement uses TRBV27 and TRBJ2-1; tentatively, D is TRBD1 (6 bases). The CDR3 runs 15 residues. Trimming pared 0 bases from V and 4 bases from J, leaving 10 bases between. CDR1 and CDR2 (germline): MNHEY, SMNVEV (reference sequence). The CDR3 DNA sequence: TGTGCCAGCAGTTTATCGTGGACAGATTACAATGAGCAGTTCTTC. Translated: CASSLSWTDYNEQFF.

This chain joins TRBV13 and TRBJ2-7; 7 bases are shared with TRBD1. The germline V gene has CDR1 PRHDT and CDR2 FYEKMQ (reference sequence). The CDR3 has 13 amino acids. Trimming cost V 4 bases and J 5 bases; bases outside gene matches: 5. CDR3 nucleotide sequence: TGTGCCAGCAGCTCCCAACAGGGGAACGAGCAGTACTTC. Its protein is CASSSQQGNEQYF. The full variable domain, its missing parts supplied by reference TRBV13 and TRBJ2-7, is AAGVIQSPRHLIKEKRETATLKCYPIPRHDTVYWYQQGPGQDPQFLISFYEKMQSDKGSIPDRFSAQQFSDYHSELNMSSLELGDSALYFCASSSQQGNEQYFGPGTRLTVT.

V is TRBV7-9 and J is TRBJ2-1; possible D gene TRBD1, 6 bases. V was cut by 5 bases and J by 0 bases, with 11 bases left in between. This CDR3 spans 15 amino acids. CDR1 SEHNR and CDR2 FQNEAQ come from the germline V gene (reference sequence). The CDR3 DNA follows: TGTGCCAGCAGCCAAACAGGGATCTCCTACAATGAGCAGTTCTTC. Translated: CASSQTGISYNEQFF.

The chain links TRBV10-2 to TRBJ1-5; TRBD1 might be the D (6 bases). This CDR3 has 15 residues. V shed 3 bases and J shed 0 bases, with 9 bases lying between them. The germline gives CDR1 WSHSY, CDR2 SAAADI. In DNA, the CDR3 is TGCGCCAGCAGTGACAGGGGATATAGCAATCAGCCCCAGCATTTT. This codes for CASSDRGYSNQPQHF.

The chain employs TRBV5-6 and TRBJ1-5; perhaps TRBD1 as D (5 bases). This CDR3 contains 17 residues. V was shortened by 0 bases and J by 0 bases, with 13 bases between the two germline ends. Germline V CDR1 and CDR2: SGHDT, YYEEEE. For the CDR3, the DNA is TGTGCCAGCAGCTTGGGCAGTACAGGAGTTAGCAATCAGCCCCAGCATTTT. It specifies CASSLGSTGVSNQPQHF.

The chain combines TRBV4-1 with TRBJ2-7; TRBD1 aligns across 7 bases. Germline loops: CDR1 MGHRA, CDR2 YSYEKL. V lost 0 bases to trimming and J lost 3 bases; unmatched junction nucleotides: 26. The CDR3 is made up of 22 amino acids. The DNA for the CDR3 is TGCGCCAGCAGCCAAGATGGTGGGCCCGGCCGTTCCGGGACAGTCCAAAACTACGAGCAGTACTTC. Protein product: CASSQDGGPGRSGTVQNYEQYF.

V gene TRBV5-4 combines with J gene TRBJ2-3, with D unclear. This CDR3 has 14 residues. Deletions cut 4 bases from V and 2 bases from J, with 11 bases between. CDR1 and CDR2 from the germline V gene are SGHNT and YYREEE (reference sequence). CDR3 residues: CASSPLFPTDTQYF. CDR3 bases: TGTGCCAGCAGCCCCCTTTTCCCCACAGATACGCAGTATTTT. Full variable domain (missing parts from reference TRBV5-4 and TRBJ2-3): ETGVTQSPTHLIKTRGQQVTLRCSSQSGHNTVSWYQQALGQGPQFIFQYYREEENGRGNFPPRFSGLQFPNYSSELNVNALELDDSALYLCASSPLFPTDTQYFGPGTRLTVL.

V gene TRBV10-3 combines with J gene TRBJ1-1; TRBD1 aligns across 10 bases. CDR1 ENHRY and CDR2 SYGVKD come from the germline V gene. The CDR3 consists of 13 residues. Trimming took 7 bases from V and 5 from J; bases not matched to a gene: 4. The CDR3 DNA reads TGTGCCATCACGGGACAGGGGTTAACTGAAGCTTTCTTT. This codes for CAITGQGLTEAFF.

This clone was seen only once. This rearrangement joins TRBV5-6 to TRBJ2-1; D might be TRBD1 (6 bases). Looked up from germline, CDR1 is SGHDT and CDR2 is YYEEEE. This CDR3 is built from 17 residues. Between the trimmed V and J ends, which lost 2 bases and 1 base, there was a span of 16 bases. CDR3 region: CASSFLRGKKSYNEQFF. The DNA for the CDR3 is TGTGCCAGCAGCTTTCTCAGGGGCAAGAAATCCTACAATGAGCAGTTCTTC.

The chain is built from TRBV7-6 and TRBJ2-7; D not certain. The ends were cut back, 4 bases at V and 6 bases at J, with 7 bases in the middle. Germline V gives CDR1 SGHVS, CDR2 FNYEAQ. The CDR3 is 11 residues long. The DNA of the CDR3 is TGTGCCAGCAGCTCCGAGCGCGAGCAGTACTTC. Translating it yields CASSSEREQYF. Combining the CDR3 with reference TRBV7-6 and TRBJ2-7 gives the whole variable domain GAGVSQSPRYKVTKRGQDVALRCDPISGHVSLYWYRQALGQGPEFLTYFNYEAQQDKSGLPNDRFSAERPEGSISTLTIQRTEQRDSAMYRCASSSEREQYFGPGTRLTVT.

J is TRBJ2-1 and V is TRBV5-1; D not resolved. The CDR3 is made up of 14 amino acids. Trimming removed 4 bases at V and 2 bases at J, with 10 bases between. The germline V gene has CDR1 SGHRS and CDR2 YFSETQ. The CDR3 DNA follows: TGCGCCAGCAGCCCCTTGGCTCCCTACAATGAGCAGTTCTTC. This codes for CASSPLAPYNEQFF.